Below are 14 T cell receptor beta chains sequenced from a single sample in a study of T cells in Graves' hyperthyroidism and ophthalmopathy. Amplified regions were TCR beta CDR3 sequences from RNA transcripts. TCR CDR3 underwent first-round RT-PCR with the HTBI primer set. TCRdb used MiXCR to reprocess the multiplex PCR reads, holding one entry per CDR3 protein. The table lists approximately 620,000 distinct CDR3 sequences, approximately 15% of them singletons. The sample was blood. The receptors originated from a woman aged 40 to 50 with Graves' ophthalmopathy.

This clonotype was counted many times. V is TRBV3-1 and J is TRBJ2-3; the match to TRBD2 covers 12 bases. From germline, CDR1 is LGHDT and CDR2 YNNKEL (reference sequence). The V segment lost 4 bases and the J segment 2 bases; nucleotides outside the gene matches: 4. The CDR3 consists of 16 residues. In DNA form, the CDR3 reads TGTGCCAGCAGCCGCACTAGCGGGGGGAACACAGATACGCAGTATTTT. It translates to CASSRTSGGNTDTQYF.

This clonotype was detected many times. The rearrangement joins TRBV11-1 to TRBJ2-1; 8 positions agree with TRBD1. V shed 7 bases and J 0 bases; nucleotides not matched to a gene: 11. Germline-derived CDR1 and CDR2 are SGHAT and FQDESV (reference sequence). The CDR3 is 17 residues long. CDR3 bases: TGTGCCAGCACTAGAGGACAGGGCATAAGCTCCTACAATGAGCAGTTCTTC. Translated, it gives CASTRGQGISSYNEQFF.

This clonotype has just a few counts. The chain recombines TRBV3-1 with TRBJ1-3; the D gene is possibly TRBD1 (5 bases). The CDR3 is 16 amino acids. The V and J ends lost 5 bases and 0 bases respectively, with 14 bases between them. Germline V gene lookup returns CDR1 LGHDT and CDR2 YNNKEL (reference sequence). The CDR3 loop reads CASSGQDGFSGNTIYF. The CDR3 DNA is TGTGCCAGCAGCGGACAAGACGGTTTCTCTGGAAACACCATATATTTT.

This clonotype has a handful of counts. The rearrangement joins TRBV6-1 to TRBJ1-2, with a tentative D call TRBD1 (5 bases). Per germline, CDR1 MNHNS and CDR2 SASEGT. V lost 5 bases and J 5 bases, leaving 12 bases between the germline ends. There are 13 residues in the CDR3. This CDR3 reads CASSTLGGYGYTF. DNA of the CDR3: TGTGCCAGCAGTACCCTTGGGGGGTATGGCTACACCTTC.

This clonotype occurred a few times. The chain links TRBV7-6 to TRBJ2-5, with TRBD2 matching 9 bases. Germline CDR1 reads SGHVS; CDR2 reads FNYEAQ. The CDR3 consists of 18 residues. V was pared by 3 bases and J by 5 bases, with 16 bases of the junction left unmatched. The CDR3 protein is CASSLRPAVLAGSETQYF. The CDR3 DNA reads TGTGCCAGCAGCTTGAGGCCGGCGGTGCTAGCGGGATCGGAGACCCAGTACTTC.

V usage is TRBV28 and J usage is TRBJ2-3, with 9 bases that match TRBD1. The CDR3 has 14 amino acids. After removal of 8 bases from V and 8 bases from J, the junction contained 11 bases not matched to a gene. Germline V lookup: CDR1 MDHEN, CDR2 SYDVKM. The DNA for the CDR3 is TGTGCCAGCCTAGGACAGGGGAAGTTAGCTACGCAGTATTTT. The encoded protein is CASLGQGKLATQYF.

In its sample, this clonotype was seen many times. The chain has TRBV11-2 and TRBJ2-1, with a weak D call TRBD1 (5 bases). The CDR3 has 16 amino acids. Trimming cost V 5 bases and J 1 base, with 15 bases left between them. Germline CDR1 and CDR2: SGHAT and FQNNGV. CDR3 residues: CASSPLTVRSYNEQFF. The CDR3 DNA is TGTGCCAGCAGCCCGCTGACAGTTCGGTCCTACAATGAGCAGTTCTTC.

This clonotype has a handful of counts. J is TRBJ2-1 and V is TRBV5-1; 7 bases line up with TRBD1. J gave up 4 bases and V 4 bases, and 14 bases lay outside the gene matches. CDR3 length: 17 residues. Germline-derived CDR1 and CDR2 are SGHRS and YFSETQ. CDR3 bases: TGCGCCAGCAGCGTCCGAACTCTCGGGACAGTTTACAATGAGCAGTTCTTC. As protein: CASSVRTLGTVYNEQFF. Full variable domain (missing parts from reference TRBV5-1 and TRBJ2-1): KAGVTQTPRYLIKTRGQQVTLSCSPISGHRSVSWYQQTPGQGLQFLFEYFSETQRNKGNFPGRFSGRQFSNSRSEMNVSTLELGDSALYLCASSVRTLGTVYNEQFFGPGTRLTVL.

The chain links TRBV20-1 to TRBJ2-1, with D perhaps matching TRBD1 (6 bases). Germline V lookup: CDR1 DFQATT, CDR2 SNEGSKA (reference sequence). This CDR3 spans 15 amino acids. Trimming cost V 0 bases and J 7 bases, with 16 bases left between them. CDR3 bases: TGCAGTGCTAGAGATCCAGGACAGAGAACGAATGAGCAGTTCTTC. Its translation is CSARDPGQRTNEQFF.

In the case of this clonotype: Possible read error: a much larger clone is one base away. The chain couples TRBV7-2 to TRBJ2-7; D call uncertain. Germline-derived CDR1 and CDR2 are SGHTA and FQGNSA. This CDR3 is built from 13 residues. Between the trimmed V and J ends, which lost 0 bases and 5 bases, there was a span of 8 bases. CDR3 coding DNA: TGTGCCAGCAGCTTAGCGCGTAGGGACGAGCAGTACTTC. This codes for CASSLARRDEQYF. Filled out from reference TRBV7-2 and TRBJ2-7, the complete variable domain reads GAGVSQSPSNKVTEKGKDVELRCDPISGHTALYWYRQSLGQGLEFLIYFQGNSAPDKSGLPSDRFSAERTGGSVSTLTIQRTQQEDSAVYLCASSLARRDEQYFGPGTRLTVT.

As concerns this clonotype: This could be a read error, since a much larger clone is one nucleotide away. This chain joins TRBV3-1 and TRBJ2-7; TRBD2 matches at 8 bases. V was clipped by 4 bases and J by 2 bases; unmatched bases: 7. Germline CDR1 and CDR2: LGHDT and YNNKEL (reference sequence). This CDR3 comprises 15 residues. The DNA for the CDR3 is TGTGCCAGCAGCCGAGGACCAGCGGGAGCCTACGAGCAGTACTTC. As protein: CASSRGPAGAYEQYF.

This rearrangement joins TRBV20-1 to TRBJ2-5, with unresolved D. Germline CDR1 is DFQATT and CDR2 is SNEGSKA (reference sequence). Trimming removed 4 bases at V and 5 bases at J, with 20 bases between. This CDR3 contains 15 residues. The CDR3 coding sequence is TGCAGTGCTACCGACGGGTTAGATTTGACGGAGACCCAGTACTTC. It specifies CSATDGLDLTETQYF.

There are a few counts of this clonotype. The chain combines TRBV5-5 with TRBJ1-2, with TRBD1 matching over 11 bases. V lost 4 bases and J lost 6; bases outside the gene matches: 2. Germline V CDR1 and CDR2: SGHKS, YYEKEE (reference sequence). CDR3 size: 13 residues. The CDR3 DNA is TGTGCCAGCAGCGGACAGGGGGCGCATGGCTACACCTTC. Residues: CASSGQGAHGYTF.

This clonotype was seen ten or more times. V is TRBV5-1 and J is TRBJ2-7; D gene ambiguous. The CDR3 runs to 13 residues. The germline V gene encodes CDR1 SGHRS and CDR2 YFSETQ. The V end lost 1 base, the J end lost 7 bases, and 12 bases lay between the germline ends. As DNA, the CDR3 is TGCGCCAGCAGCTTGCAGGAAGGGAAGGAGCAGTACTTC. It translates to CASSLQEGKEQYF.